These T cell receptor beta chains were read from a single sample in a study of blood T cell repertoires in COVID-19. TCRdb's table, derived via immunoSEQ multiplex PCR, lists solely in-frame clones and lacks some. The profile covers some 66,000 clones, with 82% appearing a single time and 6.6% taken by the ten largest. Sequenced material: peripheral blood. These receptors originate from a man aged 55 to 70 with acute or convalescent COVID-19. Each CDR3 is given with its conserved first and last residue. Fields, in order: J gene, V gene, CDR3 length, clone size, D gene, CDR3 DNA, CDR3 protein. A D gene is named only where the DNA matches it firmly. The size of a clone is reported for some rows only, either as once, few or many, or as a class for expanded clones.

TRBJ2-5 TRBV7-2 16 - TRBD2 TGTGCCAGCCACCCCTTAGCGGGGGGGTTCCGAGAGACCCAGTACTTC CASHPLAGGFRETQYF
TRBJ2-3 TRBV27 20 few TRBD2 TGTGCCAGCAGTTTGCGGCCTAGCGGGGGGGCCAGTCATAGGACAGATACGCAGTATTTT CASSLRPSGGASHRTDTQYF
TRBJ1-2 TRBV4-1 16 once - TGCGCCAGCAGCCAAGACCCCACAGGGTTTCCCGGAGGCTACACCTTC CASSQDPTGFPGGYTF
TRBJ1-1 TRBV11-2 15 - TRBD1 TGTGCCAGCAGCCGAGGGGACAGGGGATCCACTGAAGCTTTCTTT CASSRGDRGSTEAFF
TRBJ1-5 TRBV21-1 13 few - TGTGCCAGCGGGGACAGGACCAATCAGCCCCAGCATTTT CASGDRTNQPQHF
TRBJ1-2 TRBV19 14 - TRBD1 TGTGCCAGTATCCCTGGACAGGGATACTATGGCTACACCTTC CASIPGQGYYGYTF
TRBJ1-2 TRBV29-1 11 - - TGCAGCGTTGGGCAGGGCGTAGGCTACACCTTC CSVGQGVGYTF
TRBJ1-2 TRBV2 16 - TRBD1 TGTGCCAGCAGTGAAACCTCGACAGGGGCAGCTCGTAGCTACACCTTC CASSETSTGAARSYTF
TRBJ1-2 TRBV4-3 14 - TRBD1 TGCGCCAGCAGCCAAGAACTGGGACAGGGAGAGTACACCTTC CASSQELGQGEYTF
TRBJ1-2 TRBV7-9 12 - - TGTGCCAGCAGCGACACGAAGGGGGGGGACGCCTTC CASSDTKGGDAF
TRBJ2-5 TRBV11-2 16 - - TGTGCCAGCAGCTTAGGGCCCAATGTGTACCAAGAGACCCAGTACTTC CASSLGPNVYQETQYF
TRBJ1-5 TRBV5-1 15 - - TGCGCCAGCAGCTTGGATGGGGGGAGCAATCAGCCCCAGCATTTT CASSLDGGSNQPQHF